The next 30 T cell receptor beta chains were all read from a single sample in a study of T cell responses to AZD1222 COVID-19 vaccine. TCRdb's table, derived via immunoSEQ multiplex PCR, lists solely in-frame clones and lacks some. The sample carries about 140,000 clones, 90% recorded once. The specimen comprised peripheral blood, sampled 28 days after the second AZD1222 dose. The receptors shown here come from an adult who received the AZD1222 COVID-19 vaccine.

The rearrangement uses TRBV7-9 and TRBJ1-2; 7 nucleotides agree with TRBD1. This CDR3 contains 17 residues. Germline loops: CDR1 SEHNR, CDR2 FQNEAQ (reference sequence). The V and J ends lost 4 bases and 2 bases, in that order; junction bases with no gene match: 13. The CDR3 spells CASSSTQGGLPNYGYTF. The CDR3 DNA follows: TGTGCCAGCAGCTCCACCCAGGGGGGGCTGCCCAACTATGGCTACACCTTC.

J is TRBJ2-5 and V is TRBV2; the D gene could be TRBD1 or TRBD2 (5 bases each). From germline, CDR1 is SNHLY and CDR2 FYNNEI. The CDR3 is 16 residues long. V lost 4 bases, J lost 4 bases, and 19 bases lay in between. The DNA of the CDR3 is TGTGCCAGCAGTGTCGGGGACCGGAGATGGGGAGAGACCCAGTACTTC. Protein product: CASSVGDRRWGETQYF.

The chain recombines TRBV6-5 with TRBJ1-1; TRBD1 matches at 9 bases. The CDR3 has 15 residues. V was pared by 6 bases and J by 4 bases, with 9 bases of the junction left unmatched. CDR1 is MNHEY, CDR2 SVGAGI, per germline. The CDR3 protein is CASSLTGGQVTEAFF. CDR3 nucleotide sequence: TGTGCCAGCAGCTTGACAGGGGGTCAGGTCACTGAAGCTTTCTTT.

The genes are TRBV29-1 and TRBJ2-5; 10 bases match TRBD1. V lost 6 bases to trimming and J lost 5 bases; unmatched junction nucleotides: 3. This CDR3 comprises 12 residues. The germline V gene has CDR1 SQVTM and CDR2 ANQGSEA. In DNA, the CDR3 is TGCAGCGTCGACAGGGGGCAGGAGACCCAGTACTTC. Residues: CSVDRGQETQYF.

The chain carries TRBV3-1 (or the pseudogene TRBV3-2) and TRBJ1-2; 11 positions agree with TRBD1. The CDR3 consists of 13 residues. Germline V gene data show CDR1 as LGHDT and CDR2 as YNNKEL (reference sequence). V was clipped by 4 bases and J by 8 bases; unmatched bases: 3. The CDR3 DNA reads as TGTGCCAGCAGCCCTGGGACAGGGGGGGGCTACACCTTC. Translation gives CASSPGTGGGYTF.

This chain connects TRBV19 to TRBJ2-1; D is unclear. Germline CDR1 and CDR2: LNHDA and SQIVND (reference sequence). V was pared by 2 bases and J by 0 bases, with 8 bases between. This CDR3 has 15 amino acids. For the CDR3, the DNA is TGTGCCAGTAGTATACAGCCTAGCTCCTACAATGAGCAGTTCTTC. Translating gives CASSIQPSSYNEQFF.

The chain links TRBV11-2 to TRBJ2-7; 15 positions agree with TRBD2. Trimming cost V 5 bases and J 1 base; bases outside gene matches: 3. From germline, CDR1 is SGHAT and CDR2 FQNNGV. The CDR3 runs 16 residues. This CDR3 is CASSRGTSGRSYEQYF. The CDR3 DNA sequence: TGTGCCAGCAGCCGCGGGACTAGCGGGAGGTCCTACGAGCAGTACTTC.

The rearrangement links TRBV27 to TRBJ2-1, with 8 bases lining up with TRBD2. This CDR3 spans 15 amino acids. V trimming: 5 bases; J trimming: 6 bases; junction bases outside the gene matches: 9. The germline V gene encodes CDR1 MNHEY and CDR2 SMNVEV (reference sequence). The CDR3 region is CASSPITSGSNEQFF. CDR3 in DNA: TGTGCCAGCAGTCCCATTACTAGCGGATCCAATGAGCAGTTCTTC.

This CDR3 reads CASSVVIAGTDTQYF. The CDR3 DNA reads as TGTGCCAGCAGCGTAGTTATCGCGGGCACAGATACGCAGTATTTT. V is TRBV9 and J is TRBJ2-3, with no clear D. The V end was cut by 0 bases, the J end by 1 base, with 9 bases between. The germline CDR1 and CDR2 sequences are SGDLS and YYNGEE. The CDR3 has 15 residues.

The CDR3 reads CAWSLAGGPRETQYF. The CDR3 DNA is TGTGCCTGGAGTCTAGCGGGGGGGCCGAGGGAGACCCAGTACTTC. The rearrangement links TRBV30 to TRBJ2-5; 12 positions agree with TRBD2. Germline loops: CDR1 GTSNPN, CDR2 SVGIG (reference sequence). Trimming took 2 bases from V and 5 from J; bases not matched to a gene: 6. The CDR3 extends over 15 amino acids. The entire variable domain, with the rest obtained from reference TRBV30 and TRBJ2-5, is as follows: SQTIHQWPATLVQPVGSPLSLECTVEGTSNPNLYWYRQAAGRGLQLLFYSVGIGQISSEVPQNLSASRPQDRQFILSSKKLLLSDSGFYLCAWSLAGGPRETQYFGPGTRLLVL.

This chain joins TRBV10-1 and TRBJ2-6; no reliable D call. Germline V gene sequence: CDR1 WNHNN, CDR2 SYGVQD (reference sequence). V lost 4 bases and J 0 bases, leaving 7 bases between the germline ends. This CDR3 spans 15 amino acids. The CDR3: CASSAGVSGANVLTF. CDR3 in DNA: TGCGCCAGCAGTGCGGGCGTCTCTGGGGCCAACGTCCTGACTTTC.

The genes are TRBV12-3 or TRBV12-4 and TRBJ1-2; D gene uncertain. Trimming pared 6 bases from V and 3 bases from J, leaving 11 bases between. CDR3 length equals 13 residues. The CDR3 loop reads CASRDSFYYGYTF. The CDR3 coding sequence is TGTGCCAGCAGGGACTCCTTCTACTATGGCTACACCTTC.

This chain joins TRBV11-2 and TRBJ2-1; 13 bases fit TRBD2. CDR3 length equals 15 residues. Germline V gene data show CDR1 as SGHAT and CDR2 as FQNNGV. V trimming: 6 bases; J trimming: 6 bases; junction bases outside the gene matches: 5. CDR3 amino acids: CASRSLAGGPNEQFF. CDR3 nucleotide sequence: TGTGCCAGCAGGTCACTAGCGGGGGGGCCCAATGAGCAGTTCTTC. Combining the CDR3 with reference TRBV11-2 and TRBJ2-1 gives the whole variable domain EAGVAQSPRYKIIEKRQSVAFWCNPISGHATLYWYQQILGQGPKLLIQFQNNGVVDDSQLPKDRFSAERLKGVDSTLKIQPAKLEDSAVYLCASRSLAGGPNEQFFGPGTRLTVL.

The chain employs TRBV10-3 and TRBJ1-1, with D unresolved. This CDR3 is 11 amino acids long. Trimming shortened V by 6 bases and J by 1 base, and 3 bases separated the two germline ends. Germline V lookup: CDR1 ENHRY, CDR2 SYGVKD. The CDR3 DNA is TGTGCCATCAGGGAGAACACTGAAGCTTTCTTT. Translation gives CAIRENTEAFF.

The CDR3 region has the DNA TGTGCCAGCAGCCCGTGGGGGGTTGAGAATTCACCCCTCCACTTT. Translating gives CASSPWGVENSPLHF. The chain joins TRBV7-2 to TRBJ1-6; tentative D call: TRBD1 (5 bases). The germline CDR1 and CDR2 sequences are SGHTA and FQGNSA. V lost 5 bases and J lost 7, with 15 bases in between. This CDR3 has 15 amino acids.

The chain uses TRBV20-1 and TRBJ1-1, with D perhaps matching TRBD1 (5 bases). Looked up from germline, CDR1 is DFQATT and CDR2 is SNEGSKA (reference sequence). The V and J ends lost 3 bases and 4 bases respectively, with 21 bases between them. This CDR3 has 16 amino acids. As DNA, the CDR3 is TGCAGTGCTAGTGATTGGGGGAAGGTGGGACTCACTGAAGCTTTCTTT. Translation: CSASDWGKVGLTEAFF.

The chain carries TRBV10-3 and TRBJ2-2; no definite D call. The germline CDR1 and CDR2 sequences are ENHRY and SYGVKD. With 7 bases removed from V and 1 base from J, the gap between germline ends came to 4 bases. This CDR3 spans 12 amino acids. In DNA, the CDR3 is TGTGCCATCAAAGGGAACACCGGGGAGCTGTTTTTT. Encoded protein: CAIKGNTGELFF.

The rearrangement links TRBV3-1 (or the pseudogene TRBV3-2) to TRBJ1-1; D unclear. Germline V gene data show CDR1 as LGHDT and CDR2 as YNNKEL (reference sequence). Trimming left V 5 bases short and J 7 bases short, with 11 bases between. The CDR3 consists of 12 residues. CDR3 in DNA: TGTGCCAGCAGCACGCGGACGAGTGAAGCTTTCTTT. Translation gives CASSTRTSEAFF.

The CDR3 region has the DNA TGTGCCAGCAGCTTGGCCGTCAGGGCGGACTATGGCTACACCTTC. Protein: CASSLAVRADYGYTF. The chain links TRBV5-5 to TRBJ1-2; the D gene is possibly TRBD1 (5 bases). The germline CDR1 and CDR2 sequences are SGHKS and YYEKEE (reference sequence). The V end was cut by 0 bases, the J end by 3 bases, with 12 bases between. The CDR3 runs 15 residues.

In its sample, this clone was seen a few times. This chain links TRBV19 with TRBJ1-4; the D gene is possibly TRBD1 (6 bases). The CDR3 totals 15 residues. The V and J ends lost 5 bases and 8 bases respectively, with 18 bases between them. Germline assignment: CDR1 LNHDA and CDR2 SQIVND (reference sequence). CDR3 in amino acids: CASSFFGQMREKLFF. For the CDR3, the DNA is TGTGCCAGTAGTTTTTTTGGACAGATGAGAGAAAAACTGTTTTTT.

The chain links TRBV10-2 to TRBJ2-5, with a weak D call TRBD2 (5 bases). CDR3 length: 12 amino acids. Trimming removed 7 bases at V and 5 bases at J, with 11 bases between. Germline assignment: CDR1 WSHSY and CDR2 SAAADI. CDR3 DNA: TGCGCCAGCAAGTCAGGCGGGGAGACCCAGTACTTC. Amino acid sequence: CASKSGGETQYF.

The V and J genes are TRBV4-2 and TRBJ1-5; a possible D gene is TRBD1 (5 bases). Germline V gives CDR1 LGHNA, CDR2 YNFKEQ. The CDR3 totals 16 residues. V lost 3 bases and J 0 bases, leaving 12 bases between the germline ends. CDR3 in DNA: TGTGCCAGCAGCCAGATCGATGACAGTAGCAATCAGCCCCAGCATTTT. Protein product: CASSQIDDSSNQPQHF.

The chain uses TRBV30 and TRBJ1-6; D may be TRBD1 (5 bases). The CDR3 has 17 amino acids. Germline values: CDR1 GTSNPN, CDR2 SVGIG (reference sequence). The germline V and J ends were trimmed by 5 bases and 9 bases, with 26 bases remaining between them. The CDR3: CAWRVSGGVISSSPLHF. The CDR3 DNA is TGTGCCTGGCGCGTGTCCGGGGGTGTAATCTCTAGTTCACCCCTCCACTTT. Full variable domain (outside the CDR3, taken from reference TRBV30 and TRBJ1-6): SQTIHQWPATLVQPVGSPLSLECTVEGTSNPNLYWYRQAAGRGLQLLFYSVGIGQISSEVPQNLSASRPQDRQFILSSKKLLLSDSGFYLCAWRVSGGVISSSPLHFGNGTRLTVT.

This clone was seen only once. The genes are TRBV5-1 and TRBJ2-7, with 8 bases matching TRBD1. The CDR3 has 14 residues. Germline-derived CDR1 and CDR2 are SGHRS and YFSETQ. V gave up 4 bases and J gave up 3 bases; unmatched junction bases: 6. CDR3: CASSPDRVGYEQYF. The CDR3 DNA reads TGCGCCAGCAGCCCGGACAGGGTCGGCTACGAGCAGTACTTC. Full variable domain (outside the CDR3, taken from reference TRBV5-1 and TRBJ2-7): KAGVTQTPRYLIKTRGQQVTLSCSPISGHRSVSWYQQTPGQGLQFLFEYFSETQRNKGNFPGRFSGRQFSNSRSEMNVSTLELGDSALYLCASSPDRVGYEQYFGPGTRLTVT.

The chain combines TRBV2 with TRBJ1-1; D is uncertain. The CDR3 loop spans 12 amino acids. V dropped 2 bases and J dropped 9 bases, with 10 bases sitting between them. Germline V CDR1 and CDR2: SNHLY, FYNNEI. This CDR3 reads CASSESSYQAFF. In DNA form, the CDR3 reads TGTGCCAGCAGTGAATCGAGCTACCAAGCTTTCTTT.

V gene TRBV20-1 combines with J gene TRBJ1-1; no clear D. Trimming took 2 bases from V and 9 from J, leaving 7 bases between them. The germline gives CDR1 DFQATT, CDR2 SNEGSKA (reference sequence). The CDR3 is made up of 10 amino acids. The CDR3 here is CSARTGQAFF. As DNA, the CDR3 is TGCAGTGCTAGAACCGGGCAAGCTTTCTTT.

The V and J genes are TRBV15 and TRBJ2-1, with D tentatively TRBD2 (6 bases). The germline V gene has CDR1 LNHNV and CDR2 YYDKDF (reference sequence). The CDR3 length is 15 residues. Trimming pared 8 bases from V and 6 bases from J, leaving 20 bases between. CDR3 coding DNA: TGTGCCACCCATCAACCGGGAGATGGAGTCAATGAGCAGTTCTTC. The encoded protein is CATHQPGDGVNEQFF.

The chain links TRBV10-3 to TRBJ2-3, with D possibly TRBD2 on 6 matching bases. This CDR3 has 13 residues. The germline V gene encodes CDR1 ENHRY and CDR2 SYGVKD. Trimming pared 10 bases from V and 2 bases from J, leaving 13 bases between. CDR3 in amino acids: CASGRGSTDTQYF. The CDR3 DNA reads as TGTGCCAGTGGGCGGGGCTCCACAGATACGCAGTATTTT.

This chain links TRBV5-4 with TRBJ2-1, with 15 bases identical to TRBD2. Germline CDR1 and CDR2: SGHNT and YYREEE (reference sequence). The junction had 5 bases not matched to a gene; V was cut back by 0 bases and J by 7 bases. The CDR3 is 17 amino acids. The CDR3 nucleotides are TGTGCCAGCAGCTTGGGGACTAGCGGGGGGGCTAGAAATGAGCAGTTCTTC. As protein: CASSLGTSGGARNEQFF.

The chain uses TRBV19 and TRBJ2-1; possible D gene TRBD2, 6 bases. The CDR3 runs to 15 residues. V was cut by 7 bases and J by 9 bases, with 22 bases left in between. Germline CDR1 is LNHDA and CDR2 is SQIVND (reference sequence). For the CDR3, the DNA is TGTGCCAGTAAAGTCGAGCGGGCCTCTTCGTCTGAGCAGTTCTTC. Translated, it gives CASKVERASSSEQFF.